This T cell receptor (beta chain) was retrieved from a study of OX40 agonist ivuxolimab in advanced cancers. Study-level information: Hepatocellular carcinoma, melanoma, renal cell or head and neck cancer affected the dose-escalation patients. Of mixed ages from roughly 23 to 80 and averaging roughly 64 years, the group was just under 85% male.

About this clone itself: No antigen is known for it.

This CDR3 spans 12 amino acids. Germline V gene lookup returns CDR1 MDHEN and CDR2 SYDVKM. Trimming took 5 bases from V and 11 from J, leaving 15 bases between them. Study-level findings and limits: The antigen specificity of the peripheral T cells (those that were expanded) was not determined.

Patients were excluded for autoimmune disease history or systemic immunosuppression. Assay used: immunoSEQ multiplex PCR; TCRdb lists only in-frame clones, some missing. The data hold tens of thousands of clones, with around nine tenths observed a single time. This material consisted of CD4+ or CD8+ T cells sorted from blood, taken in a trial of the OX40 agonist ivuxolimab. The V gene is TRBV28, the J gene TRBJ1-1; TRBD1 is a possible D gene (6 bases). The TCR sequence derives from an adult with an advanced solid tumor such as melanoma, head and neck, liver or kidney cancer. The CDR3 here is CASSTGTRRAFF. The CDR3 region has the DNA TGTGCCAGCAGTACAGGGACGAGGAGGGCTTTCTTT.